The sequence of this T cell receptor (beta chain) was determined in a study of spatial heterogeneity in lung cancer. Unique molecular identifiers tagged every individual TCR cDNA molecule. TCRdb processed the 5' RACE reads anew with MiXCR; each CDR3 protein has one entry. The repertoire holds approximately 44,000 distinct CDR3 sequences, about 13% seen once, with 55% to 70% in the top ten. Time point in this sample: sample taken at primary tumor resection. This CDR3 spans 13 amino acids. V shed 6 bases and J shed 5 bases, with 13 bases lying between them. At least ten counts were recorded for this clonotype.

The chain has TRBV12-3 or TRBV12-4 and TRBJ1-2, with a weak D call TRBD1 (5 bases). The sequence was collected from a male donor with early-stage non-small cell lung cancer. Material: PBMCs, obtained at surgery. For the CDR3, the DNA is TGTGCCAGCAGCCGTCGACAGAAGTATGGCTACACCTTC. This gives the protein CASSRRQKYGYTF.